The 22 T cell receptor beta chains given below trace back to one sample, sequenced in a study of beta chain features in type 1 diabetes. TCRB transcripts that were expressed got sequenced, as all of the isolated RNA had been reverse transcribed. TCRdb keeps only in-frame clones here, not all; method: immunoSEQ multiplex PCR. This repertoire shows 160,000 or so clones, roughly 9% found once; its top ten account for around 0.7%. The antigens these receptors bind are not known. General study results and limits: Shorter TCRB CDR3s, moderately but significantly so, marked every one of the four CD4+ subsets in Type 1 diabetes patients.

The specimen was central memory CD4+ T cells from blood. Receptors were obtained from a woman aged 30 to 39 with type 1 diabetes.

This clone was seen only a few times. V and J are TRBV11-3 and TRBJ2-2; 10 bases map to TRBD2. Trimming removed 2 bases from V and 3 bases from J; junction bases left unmatched: 3. The CDR3 is made up of 16 amino acids. Germline lookup yields CDR1 SGHNT and CDR2 YENEEA. CDR3: CASSLIAGGDTGELFF. As DNA, the CDR3 is TGTGCCAGCAGCTTAATAGCGGGAGGCGACACCGGGGAGCTGTTTTTT.

This clone was found a few times. This chain connects TRBV2 to TRBJ2-7, with 14 bases that match TRBD2. CDR3 size: 14 residues. CDR1 SNHLY and CDR2 FYNNEI come from the germline V gene. Unmatched junction bases numbered 3, after V lost 7 bases and J lost 4 bases. Here the CDR3 DNA reads TGTGCCAGCACGGGACTAGCGGGAGTTTACGAGCAGTACTTC. Amino acids: CASTGLAGVYEQYF.

Here the CDR3 DNA reads TGCAGCGTTGAAGTTTCCCGGGGATTAGGCGCAGATACGCAGTATTTT. Its translation is CSVEVSRGLGADTQYF. The chain uses TRBV29-1 and TRBJ2-3; TRBD2 is a possible D gene (5 bases). CDR1 is SQVTM and CDR2 is ANQGSEA in the germline V gene. The CDR3 is 16 residues long. With 1 base removed from V and 4 bases from J, the gap between germline ends came to 18 bases.

This clone was observed a handful of times. The rearrangement joins TRBV15 to TRBJ2-5; D unclear. The CDR3 has 13 amino acids. V lost 1 base, J lost 3 bases, and 6 bases lay in between. Germline CDR1 and CDR2: LNHNV and YYDKDF (reference sequence). This chain's CDR3 is CATSRVIEETQYF. CDR3 coding DNA: TGTGCCACCAGCAGAGTCATAGAAGAGACCCAGTACTTC.

This clone was counted between two and nine times. This sample also contains other DNA sequences that code for the same CDR3. This chain links TRBV18 with TRBJ2-7; D ambiguous. Between the trimmed V and J ends, which lost 3 bases and 4 bases, there was a span of 4 bases. Germline-derived CDR1 and CDR2 are KGHSH and LQKENI. This CDR3 is built from 11 residues. CDR3 amino acids: CASSPQYEQYF. The DNA for the CDR3 is TGTGCCAGCTCACCCCAGTACGAGCAGTACTTC.

In its sample, this clone was seen a few times. The chain employs TRBV10-3 and TRBJ2-2; 10 nucleotides match TRBD2. The CDR3 consists of 13 residues. With V trimmed by 7 bases and J by 5 bases, 1 base remained unmatched. Germline V gene sequence: CDR1 ENHRY, CDR2 SYGVKD. The CDR3 nucleotides are TGTGCCATCAAACTAGCGGGAACCGGGGAGCTGTTTTTT. Protein product: CAIKLAGTGELFF.

The chain is built from TRBV7-9 and TRBJ2-1; 7 positions agree with TRBD1. The V and J ends lost 5 bases and 6 bases, in that order; junction bases with no gene match: 10. Germline-derived CDR1 and CDR2 are SEHNR and FQNEAQ (reference sequence). The CDR3 is made up of 15 amino acids. The CDR3 is CASSPKIRQGNEQFF. In DNA form, the CDR3 reads TGTGCCAGCAGCCCCAAAATCCGACAGGGCAATGAGCAGTTCTTC.

J is TRBJ1-1 and V is TRBV11-3; D perhaps matches TRBD1 (5 bases). The CDR3 totals 12 residues. Per the germline V gene, CDR1 is SGHNT and CDR2 is YENEEA. The V gene lost 5 bases and the J gene lost 11 bases, with 15 bases spanning the gap. This CDR3 is CASSPYQGLAFF. CDR3 coding DNA: TGTGCCAGCAGCCCGTACCAGGGATTGGCTTTCTTT.

This clone was picked up a small number of times. The chain couples TRBV11-3 to TRBJ2-1, with TRBD1 matching over 7 bases. Germline CDR1 reads SGHNT; CDR2 reads YENEEA. Unmatched junction bases numbered 8, after V lost 6 bases and J lost 6 bases. The CDR3 extends over 14 amino acids. CDR3 coding DNA: TGTGCCAGCAGTCGGGACAGTTTCTTCAATGAGCAGTTCTTC. It encodes CASSRDSFFNEQFF.

This chain links TRBV29-1 with TRBJ1-1, with TRBD1 as a possible D gene (6 bases). Germline lookup yields CDR1 SQVTM and CDR2 ANQGSEA. CDR3 length equals 12 residues. The V end was cut by 6 bases, the J end by 5 bases, with 13 bases between. In DNA, the CDR3 is TGCAGCGTCGCTACAGGGTGGACTGAAGCTTTCTTT. Protein sequence: CSVATGWTEAFF.

V gene TRBV4-1 combines with J gene TRBJ2-5; 10 bases line up with TRBD2. Germline assignment: CDR1 MGHRA and CDR2 YSYEKL. The CDR3 consists of 16 residues. V dropped 3 bases and J dropped 4; count of bases not matched to a gene: 8. Here the CDR3 reads CASSHGASGRIETQYF. The CDR3 DNA reads TGCGCCAGCAGCCATGGAGCTAGCGGGAGAATAGAGACCCAGTACTTC.

The chain carries TRBV7-6 and TRBJ1-2, with 7 bases identical to TRBD1. Germline CDR1 and CDR2: SGHVS and FNYEAQ. The V segment lost 0 bases and the J segment 6 bases; nucleotides outside the gene matches: 1. The CDR3 runs to 13 residues. The CDR3 loop reads CASSLATGNGYTF. In nucleotides, the CDR3 is TGTGCCAGCAGCTTAGCGACAGGGAATGGCTACACCTTC.

This clone was picked up a small number of times. This chain uses TRBV7-6 with TRBJ2-1; D is unclear. This CDR3 contains 11 residues. Between the trimmed V and J ends, which lost 1 base and 10 bases, there was a span of 5 bases. Germline assignment: CDR1 SGHVS and CDR2 FNYEAQ. CDR3 loop: CASSLGREQFF. CDR3 DNA: TGTGCCAGCAGCTTAGGTCGGGAGCAGTTCTTC.

For this clone: The sample holds other DNA sequences that translate to the same CDR3. The chain has TRBV14 and TRBJ1-2; 7 bases are a match to TRBD1. CDR1 SGHDN and CDR2 FVKESK come from the germline V gene. The CDR3 has 13 residues. With V trimmed by 1 base and J by 4 bases, 0 bases remained unmatched. The CDR3 DNA follows: TGTGCCAGCAGCCAAGGACAGGGCTATGGCTACACCTTC. Translating it yields CASSQGQGYGYTF.

The rearrangement joins TRBV18 to TRBJ2-7; a weak D match, TRBD2 (5 bases). The CDR3 sequence is 14 residues long. Trimming removed 3 bases from V and 3 bases from J, with 12 bases in between. Germline V CDR1 and CDR2: KGHSH, LQKENI. Written as DNA, the CDR3 is TGTGCCAGCTCACCGAGACAAGGGAGCTACGAGCAGTACTTC. Translated, it gives CASSPRQGSYEQYF.

This clone was recorded a few times. The genes are TRBV6-5 and TRBJ2-5; D is perhaps TRBD2 (7 bases). Germline V gene lookup returns CDR1 MNHEY and CDR2 SVGAGI. Trimming cost V 0 bases and J 1 base, with 12 bases left between them. This CDR3 has 16 residues. Here the CDR3 DNA reads TGTGCCAGCAGTTACTCGAACAGGGAGGGCCAAGAGACCCAGTACTTC. As protein: CASSYSNREGQETQYF.

The chain links TRBV11-2 to TRBJ1-1; D remains unclear. Germline CDR1 SGHAT, CDR2 FQNNGV. V shed 1 base and J shed 6 bases, with 9 bases lying between them. The CDR3 is made up of 13 amino acids. For the CDR3, the DNA is TGTGCCAGCAGCTTAGGAGGGTACGCTGAAGCTTTCTTT. It translates to CASSLGGYAEAFF.

The V call is TRBV29-1, the J call TRBJ1-1; D remains ambiguous. Trimming pared 7 bases from V and 2 bases from J, leaving 14 bases between. CDR1 and CDR2 from the germline V gene are SQVTM and ANQGSEA. This CDR3 has 13 amino acids. The chain's CDR3 is CSAKQRGNTEAFF. CDR3 nucleotides: TGCAGCGCCAAGCAGAGAGGAAACACTGAAGCTTTCTTT.

This chain links TRBV5-1 with TRBJ1-3; 8 bases align to TRBD1. The CDR3 contains 16 residues. CDR1 SGHRS and CDR2 YFSETQ come from the germline V gene. The trim removed 4 bases at V and 1 base at J, leaving 7 bases unmatched. The CDR3 loop reads CASSLLNRGSGNTIYF. The DNA of the CDR3 is TGCGCCAGCAGCCTACTTAACAGGGGGTCTGGAAACACCATATATTTT.

The rearrangement uses TRBV6-1 and TRBJ2-3; possible D gene TRBD2, 5 bases. The ends were cut back, 0 bases at V and 6 bases at J, with 19 bases in the middle. The CDR3 runs 17 residues. The germline V gene encodes CDR1 MNHNS and CDR2 SASEGT. CDR3 sequence (DNA): TGTGCCAGCAGTGAAGCGATGACTACCTATGATTTGGATACGCAGTATTTT. Translation gives CASSEAMTTYDLDTQYF.

The chain links TRBV6-1 to TRBJ1-5; D is uncertain. The CDR3 totals 13 residues. The V end lost 8 bases, the J end lost 0 bases, and 8 bases lay between the germline ends. Germline CDR1 and CDR2: MNHNS and SASEGT. CDR3 in DNA: TGTGCCAGCCGGGGTTATAGCAATCAGCCCCAGCATTTT. This codes for CASRGYSNQPQHF.

This clone occurred a few times. This chain uses TRBV5-1 with TRBJ2-2; 10 bases align to TRBD1. Trimming took 4 bases from V and 6 from J; bases not matched to a gene: 9. The CDR3 is made up of 16 amino acids. CDR1 SGHRS and CDR2 YFSETQ come from the germline V gene. CDR3 protein: CASSPGDRGVAGELFF. In DNA form, the CDR3 reads TGCGCCAGCAGCCCCGGGGACAGGGGAGTCGCCGGGGAGCTGTTTTTT.